The TCR beta chain under discussion was sequenced for a study of shared clonotypes between healthy human individuals. Generated by immunoSEQ multiplex PCR, the TCRdb table keeps only in-frame clones and is missing some. The repertoire includes around 2.3 million clones, approximately 96% of them detected once, and more than 0.1% sits in the top ten. Donors were healthy HIV-negative adults without recently reported acute infections or vaccinations. The specimen sequenced was naive CD4+ T cells sorted from blood. Subset noted: CD45RA+ positively selected. The receptor's source is a man between 18 and 29 years old in good health.

CDR3 amino acids: CASRSYRVNTEAFF. The CDR3 DNA reads as TGTGCCAGCAGATCCTACAGGGTGAACACTGAAGCTTTCTTT. The chain links TRBV5-6 to TRBJ1-1, with D perhaps TRBD1 (6 bases). Germline lookup yields CDR1 SGHDT and CDR2 YYEEEE. The CDR3 is 14 residues long. The V end was cut by 5 bases, the J end by 0 bases, with 11 bases between. Together with reference TRBV5-6 and TRBJ1-1, the CDR3 gives the full variable domain: DAGVTQSPTHLIKTRGQQVTLRCSPKSGHDTVSWYQQALGQGPQFIFQYYEEEERQRGNFPDRFSGHQFPNYSSELNVNALLLGDSALYLCASRSYRVNTEAFFGQGTRLTVV.